This T cell receptor (beta chain) derives from a study of OX40 agonist ivuxolimab in advanced cancers. Study-wide background: Patients received ivuxolimab, an agonistic anti-OX40 (CD134) antibody. Overall study findings and caveats: CD8+ T cells (on average) carried more expanded clones than CD4+ T cells. Certain nonresponders additionally had low normalized T-cell clonal expansion.

The CDR3 is 12 amino acids. The germline gives CDR1 ENHRY, CDR2 SYGVKD. Germline trimming cut 10 bases from V and 8 bases from J; bases unmatched to any gene: 8. Note on this clone: Its antigen is undetermined.

The investigators sampled blood at baseline, at cycle 4 day 1, and at cycle 7 day 1. Clones were sequenced by immunoSEQ multiplex PCR, and TCRdb holds only the in-frame ones, with some missing. Of some 35,000 clones listed, around 85% are singletons. The clonotype originates from an adult with an advanced solid tumor such as melanoma, head and neck, liver or kidney cancer. The rearrangement joins TRBV10-3 to TRBJ2-1; 7 positions match TRBD2. The sample in question was CD4+ or CD8+ T cells sorted from blood, obtained in a trial of the OX40 agonist ivuxolimab. The CDR3 loop is CATGTTPDEQFF. DNA for the CDR3: TGTGCCACCGGGACTACCCCTGATGAGCAGTTCTTC.